The sequence of this TCR beta chain was determined in a study of T-cell memory formation after mild COVID-19. TCRdb processed the 5' RACE reads anew with MiXCR; each CDR3 protein has one entry. The sample yields around 200,000 distinct CDR3 sequences, around 25% seen once. The CDR3 length is 15 residues. CDR1 is MNHEY and CDR2 is SVGAGI in the germline V gene. V was shortened by 2 bases and J by 1 base, with 8 bases between the two germline ends. This clonotype was seen a handful of times. The V and J genes are TRBV6-5 and TRBJ2-2; D is ambiguous. Sequenced sample: PBMCs or a T cell subset sorted from them (not recorded which). This TCR was recovered from an adult woman who had mild COVID-19 (a few samples of this study predate the infection). Cell type and time point are not known. CDR3 amino acids: CASSYTAGNTGELFF. The CDR3 nucleotides read TGTGCCAGCAGTTACACGGCAGGGAACACCGGGGAGCTGTTTTTT.